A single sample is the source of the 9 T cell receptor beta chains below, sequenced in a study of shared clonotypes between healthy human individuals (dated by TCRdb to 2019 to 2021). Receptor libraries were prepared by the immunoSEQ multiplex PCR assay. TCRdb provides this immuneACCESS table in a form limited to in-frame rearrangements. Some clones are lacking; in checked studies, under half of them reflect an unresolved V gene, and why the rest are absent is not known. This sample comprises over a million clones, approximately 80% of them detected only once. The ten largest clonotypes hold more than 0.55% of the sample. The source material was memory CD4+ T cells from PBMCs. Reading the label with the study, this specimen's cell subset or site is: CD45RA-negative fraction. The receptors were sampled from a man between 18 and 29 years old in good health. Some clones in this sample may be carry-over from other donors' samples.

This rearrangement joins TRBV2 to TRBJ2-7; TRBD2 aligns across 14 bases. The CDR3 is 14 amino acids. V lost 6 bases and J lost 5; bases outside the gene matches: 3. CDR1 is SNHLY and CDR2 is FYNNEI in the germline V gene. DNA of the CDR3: TGTGCCAGCAGCCCGGGACTAGCGGGAGACGAGCAGTACTTC. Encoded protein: CASSPGLAGDEQYF. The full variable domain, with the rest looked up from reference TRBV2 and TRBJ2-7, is EPEVTQTPSHQVTQMGQEVILRCVPISNHLYFYWYRQILGQKVEFLVSFYNNEISEKSEIFDDQFSVERPDGSNFTLKIRSTKLEDSAMYFCASSPGLAGDEQYFGPGTRLTVT.

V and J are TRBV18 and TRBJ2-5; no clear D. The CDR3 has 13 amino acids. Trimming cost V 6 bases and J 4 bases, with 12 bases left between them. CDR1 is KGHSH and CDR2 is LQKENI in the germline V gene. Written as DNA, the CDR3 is TGTGCCAGCTCTACCGCTGCGGCAGAGACCCAGTACTTC. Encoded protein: CASSTAAAETQYF. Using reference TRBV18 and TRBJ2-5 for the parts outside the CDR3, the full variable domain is NAGVMQNPRHLVRRRGQEARLRCSPMKGHSHVYWYRQLPEEGLKFMVYLQKENIIDESGMPKERFSAEFPKEGPSILRIQQVVRGDSAAYFCASSTAAAETQYFGPGTRLLVL.

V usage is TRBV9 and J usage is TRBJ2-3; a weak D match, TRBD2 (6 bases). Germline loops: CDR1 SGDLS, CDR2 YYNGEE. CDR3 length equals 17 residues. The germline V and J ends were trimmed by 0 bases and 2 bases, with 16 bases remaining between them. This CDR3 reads CASSVGLLREYTDTQYF. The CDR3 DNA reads TGTGCCAGCAGCGTAGGGCTCTTGCGGGAATACACAGATACGCAGTATTTT.

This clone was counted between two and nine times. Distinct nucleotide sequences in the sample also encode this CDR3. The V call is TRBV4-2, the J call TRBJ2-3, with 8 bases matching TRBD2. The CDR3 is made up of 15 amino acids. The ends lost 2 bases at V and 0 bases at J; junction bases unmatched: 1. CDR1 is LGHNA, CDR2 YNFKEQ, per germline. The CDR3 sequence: CASSQTSGSTDTQYF. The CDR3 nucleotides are TGTGCCAGCAGCCAAACTAGCGGTAGCACAGATACGCAGTATTTT.

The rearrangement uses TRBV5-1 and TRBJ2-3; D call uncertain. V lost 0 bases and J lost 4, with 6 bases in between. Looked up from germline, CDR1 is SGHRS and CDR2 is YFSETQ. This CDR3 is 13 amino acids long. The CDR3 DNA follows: TGCGCCAGCAGCTTGGGCTGGTCAGATACGCAGTATTTT. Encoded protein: CASSLGWSDTQYF. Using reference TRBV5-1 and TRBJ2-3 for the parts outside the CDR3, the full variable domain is KAGVTQTPRYLIKTRGQQVTLSCSPISGHRSVSWYQQTPGQGLQFLFEYFSETQRNKGNFPGRFSGRQFSNSRSEMNVSTLELGDSALYLCASSLGWSDTQYFGPGTRLTVL.

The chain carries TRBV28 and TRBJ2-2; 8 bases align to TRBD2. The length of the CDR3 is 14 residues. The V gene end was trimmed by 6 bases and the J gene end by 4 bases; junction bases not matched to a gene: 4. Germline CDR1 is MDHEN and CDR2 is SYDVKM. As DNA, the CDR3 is TGTGCCAGCAGGGCCGGGACTAGCACCGGGGAGCTGTTTTTT. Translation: CASRAGTSTGELFF.

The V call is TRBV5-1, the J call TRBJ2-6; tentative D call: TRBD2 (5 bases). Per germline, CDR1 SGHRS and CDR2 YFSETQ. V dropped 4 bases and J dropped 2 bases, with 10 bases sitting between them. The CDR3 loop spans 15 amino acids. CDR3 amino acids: CASSPSGAGANVLTF. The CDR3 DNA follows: TGCGCCAGCAGCCCCTCCGGGGCTGGGGCCAACGTCCTGACTTTC.

CDR3 amino acids: CASSTPYRTDRDPFF. CDR3 coding DNA: TGTGCCAGCTCAACTCCCTATAGGACCGACAGGGATCCTTTCTTT. The V and J genes are TRBV18 and TRBJ1-1; 7 bases align to TRBD1. Trimming took 5 bases from V and 12 from J; bases not matched to a gene: 18. The CDR3 is 15 residues long. The germline CDR1 and CDR2 sequences are KGHSH and LQKENI.

The chain's CDR3 is CASSPQPGLRRGETQYF. CDR3 sequence (DNA): TGTGCCAGCAGCCCCCAGCCGGGCCTCCGAAGGGGAGAGACCCAGTACTTC. This rearrangement joins TRBV7-9 to TRBJ2-5, with a possible D match to TRBD1 (5 bases). With 5 bases removed from V and 4 bases from J, the gap between germline ends came to 23 bases. CDR1 SEHNR and CDR2 FQNEAQ come from the germline V gene (reference sequence). There are 17 residues in the CDR3. Filled out from reference TRBV7-9 and TRBJ2-5, the complete variable domain reads DTGVSQNPRHKITKRGQNVTFRCDPISEHNRLYWYRQTLGQGPEFLTYFQNEAQLEKSRLLSDRFSAERPKGSFSTLEIQRTEQGDSAMYLCASSPQPGLRRGETQYFGPGTRLLVL.